This T cell receptor beta chain was retrieved from a study of T cell responses to AZD1222 COVID-19 vaccine. Study-wide results and limits: In a largely white British group with more females than males, clonal diversity was possibly underestimated.

The protocol was immunoSEQ multiplex PCR, while the TCRdb copy is restricted to in-frame clones and leaves out a portion. The table has about 270,000 clones, around 93% seen once. Concerning this clone: Its target is not known.

This sequence originates from an adult who received the AZD1222 COVID-19 vaccine. The sample consisted of peripheral blood, taken 28 days after the second AZD1222 dose.

The CDR3 nucleotides are TGTGCCAGCCTCGGGCCCGGGTCCCGGAGGAGGTTAGCGGGAGGGTCTGGATCGCAGTATTTT. Translated: CASLGPGSRRRLAGGSGSQYF. The chain recombines TRBV28 with TRBJ2-3; 11 bases match TRBD2. Looked up from germline, CDR1 is MDHEN and CDR2 is SYDVKM. With 8 bases clipped from V and 10 bases from J, the junction kept 32 bases outside the gene matches. This CDR3 spans 21 amino acids. Complete variable domain (other parts from reference TRBV28 and TRBJ2-3): DVKVTQSSRYLVKRTGEKVFLECVQDMDHENMFWYRQDPGLGLRLIYFSYDVKMKEKGDIPEGYSVSREKKERFSLILESASTNQTSMYLCASLGPGSRRRLAGGSGSQYFGPGTRLTVL.